Below, 23 T cell receptor beta chains from the same sample are listed, as sequenced in a study of CD8 T cells in Susac syndrome. Random-hexamer reverse transcription was applied to roughly 0.5 to 1 ug RNA. In TCRdb, the immunoSEQ multiplex PCR reads were re-called with MiXCR into one record per CDR3 protein. The data show about 110,000 distinct CDR3 sequences, with about 95% seen just once and about 0.095% held by the top ten. Source material: CD4+ T cells from PBMCs. The source is a human donor in good health.

The count of this clonotype is one. This sequence joins TRBV7-3 and TRBJ2-7, with TRBD2 as a possible D gene (6 bases). CDR1 and CDR2 (germline): SGHTA, FQGTGA. This CDR3 has 15 residues. Deletions cut 1 base from V and 0 bases from J, with 10 bases between. Written as DNA, the CDR3 is TGTGCCAGCAGCTTAATGGGGGGACTCTCCTACGAGCAGTACTTC. Protein product: CASSLMGGLSYEQYF. Complete variable domain (other parts from reference TRBV7-3 and TRBJ2-7): GAGVSQTPSNKVTEKGKYVELRCDPISGHTALYWYRQSLGQGPEFLIYFQGTGAADDSGLPNDRFFAVRPEGSVSTLKIQRTERGDSAVYLCASSLMGGLSYEQYFGPGTRLTVT.

The chain is built from TRBV20-1 and TRBJ2-5; D might be TRBD1 (6 bases). CDR1 is DFQATT, CDR2 SNEGSKA, per germline (reference sequence). CDR3 size: 12 residues. V gave up 5 bases and J gave up 3 bases, with 10 bases separating them. CDR3 region: CSARTVEETQYF. For the CDR3, the DNA is TGCAGTGCTCGGACAGTCGAAGAGACCCAGTACTTC.

This clonotype was picked up one time. The genes are TRBV3-1 and TRBJ1-3, with D uncertain. V was pared by 1 base and J by 1 base, with 8 bases between. CDR1 is LGHDT, CDR2 YNNKEL, per germline (reference sequence). The CDR3 loop spans 15 amino acids. CDR3 DNA: TGTGCCAGCAGCCAAGTCCCCGGGTCTGGAAACACCATATATTTT. It translates to CASSQVPGSGNTIYF.

The chain couples TRBV29-1 to TRBJ1-3; 11 nucleotides line up with TRBD1. Germline V gene data show CDR1 as SQVTM and CDR2 as ANQGSEA. CDR3 size: 13 residues. V lost 7 bases, J lost 4 bases, and 3 bases stayed unmatched. CDR3 region: CSGGQGDGNTIYF. In DNA, the CDR3 is TGCAGCGGGGGACAGGGGGACGGAAACACCATATATTTT.

This chain links TRBV2 with TRBJ2-5, with 8 bases fitting TRBD1. Unmatched junction bases numbered 4, after V lost 3 bases and J lost 7 bases. This CDR3 is built from 13 residues. CDR1 and CDR2 from the germline V gene are SNHLY and FYNNEI. The CDR3 coding sequence is TGTGCCAGCAGTGACAGGGGGCATGGGACCCAGTACTTC. It yields the protein CASSDRGHGTQYF.

The genes are TRBV30 and TRBJ1-1, with D uncertain. The CDR3 has 11 residues. Trimming left V 8 bases short and J 4 bases short, with 11 bases between. CDR1 is GTSNPN, CDR2 SVGIG, per germline (reference sequence). In DNA, the CDR3 is TGTGCCCGACGACTGGGCACTGAAGCTTTCTTT. Translated: CARRLGTEAFF.

The CDR3 coding sequence is TGTGCCAGCAGTTTAGAGAGGAGCTCCTACGAGCAGTACTTC. This translates into CASSLERSSYEQYF. The J gene is TRBJ2-7, the V gene TRBV12-3 or TRBV12-4; D ambiguous. V lost 1 base and J 0 bases, leaving 7 bases between the germline ends. The CDR3 runs to 14 residues.

This chain links TRBV12-3 or TRBV12-4 with TRBJ1-2; D uncertain. CDR3 length equals 12 residues. The V end was cut by 2 bases, the J end by 8 bases, with 9 bases between. CDR3 bases: TGTGCCAGCAGTTTAACCCGTGTAGGCTACACCTTC. As protein: CASSLTRVGYTF.

The V gene is TRBV12-3 or TRBV12-4, the J gene TRBJ2-2; perhaps D is TRBD1 or TRBD2 (6 bases each). V was clipped by 2 bases and J by 7 bases, with 14 bases between them. The CDR3 is 15 residues long. The CDR3 nucleotides read TGTGCCAGCAGTTTATTTCCGGGGGCAGGCGGGGAGCTGTTTTTT. It is translated as CASSLFPGAGGELFF.

The V call is TRBV19, the J call TRBJ2-5; D not certain. From germline, CDR1 is LNHDA and CDR2 SQIVND (reference sequence). V was shortened by 11 bases and J by 5 bases, with 12 bases between the two germline ends. The CDR3 spans 11 residues. The CDR3 here is CAPRRRETQYF. CDR3 nucleotides: TGTGCCCCCCGACGACGGGAGACCCAGTACTTC.

The chain links TRBV29-1 to TRBJ2-3; 11 bases agree with TRBD2. Germline V gives CDR1 SQVTM, CDR2 ANQGSEA. There are 18 residues in the CDR3. V shed 4 bases and J 0 bases; nucleotides not matched to a gene: 12. As DNA, the CDR3 is TGCAGCGTTGGACCCCTAGCGGGAGGACAACGTAGCACAGATACGCAGTATTTT. It yields the protein CSVGPLAGGQRSTDTQYF.

This clonotype was found once. The rearrangement uses TRBV29-1 and TRBJ2-3; 10 positions agree with TRBD1. The V segment lost 7 bases and the J segment 3 bases; nucleotides outside the gene matches: 10. Germline-derived CDR1 and CDR2 are SQVTM and ANQGSEA. The CDR3 is 15 residues long. The DNA of the CDR3 is TGCAGCGATCGACAGGGGGCAAAAAGAACAGATACGCAGTATTTT. Residues: CSDRQGAKRTDTQYF.

The gene calls are TRBV29-1 and TRBJ2-1, with 11 positions matching TRBD2. The CDR3 consists of 17 residues. V shed 0 bases and J 7 bases; nucleotides not matched to a gene: 11. The V gene's germline CDR1 is SQVTM and CDR2 ANQGSEA. The CDR3 spells CSVEDRGGLAVGNEQFF. CDR3 coding DNA: TGCAGCGTTGAAGATAGGGGGGGACTAGCGGTGGGGAATGAGCAGTTCTTC.

This clonotype occurred a few times. The genes are TRBV30 and TRBJ1-1; TRBD1 is a possible D gene (6 bases). The CDR3 is 13 amino acids. The V gene lost 2 bases and the J gene lost 4 bases, with 11 bases spanning the gap. Germline assignment: CDR1 GTSNPN and CDR2 SVGIG (reference sequence). CDR3 sequence (DNA): TGTGCCTGGAGTCCAGGGGAGAGCACTGAAGCTTTCTTT. It is translated as CAWSPGESTEAFF.

In this sample, this clonotype turned up once. The chain is built from TRBV28 and TRBJ1-2; D possibly corresponds to TRBD1 (6 bases). Germline V gives CDR1 MDHEN, CDR2 SYDVKM. Trimming took off 8 bases at V and 1 base at J, with 14 bases between the two ends. The CDR3 consists of 14 residues. The CDR3 protein is CASVNRGLNYGYTF. The CDR3 region has the DNA TGTGCCAGCGTAAACCGGGGGCTTAACTATGGCTACACCTTC.

CDR3 sequence (DNA): TGTGCCAGCAGTGAAGCGTTTGGCTATAATTCACCCCTCCACTTT. It is translated as CASSEAFGYNSPLHF. The chain employs TRBV2 and TRBJ1-6, with D uncertain. The CDR3 sequence is 15 residues long. Deletions cut 0 bases from V and 3 bases from J, with 6 bases between. The germline CDR1 and CDR2 sequences are SNHLY and FYNNEI.

This chain joins TRBV5-6 and TRBJ2-2, with 10 positions matching TRBD1. This CDR3 spans 15 amino acids. In germline, CDR1 is SGHDT, CDR2 YYEEEE. V lost 4 bases and J lost 5; bases outside the gene matches: 5. CDR3 bases: TGTGCCAGCAGCACCGGGACAGGGGTTACCGGGGAGCTGTTTTTT. Translating gives CASSTGTGVTGELFF.

The gene calls are TRBV7-2 and TRBJ2-2, with D unclear. Trimming removed 3 bases from V and 0 bases from J, with 8 bases in between. CDR1 and CDR2 from the germline V gene are SGHTA and FQGNSA. The CDR3 covers 15 residues. The CDR3 DNA reads as TGTGCCAGCAGCTTCGGAACAACGAACACCGGGGAGCTGTTTTTT. Translation gives CASSFGTTNTGELFF.

The CDR3 sequence is CASSARVNTEAFF. In DNA, the CDR3 is TGTGCCAGCAGCGCGAGGGTGAACACTGAAGCTTTCTTT. The genes are TRBV5-6 and TRBJ1-1; D uncertain. Germline CDR1 is SGHDT and CDR2 is YYEEEE. Trimming shortened V by 4 bases and J by 0 bases, and 7 bases separated the two germline ends. CDR3 length equals 13 residues.

V usage is TRBV10-3 and J usage is TRBJ1-6; the D is unclear. Trimming took 4 bases from V and 9 from J, leaving 13 bases between them. Germline V lookup: CDR1 ENHRY, CDR2 SYGVKD. The CDR3 runs 14 residues. The CDR3 DNA reads TGTGCCATCAGTGGTGAGGGAATCATTTCACCCCTCCACTTT. Protein sequence: CAISGEGIISPLHF.

V usage is TRBV14 and J usage is TRBJ1-3; no firm D call. This CDR3 has 13 residues. The germline CDR1 and CDR2 sequences are SGHDN and FVKESK. The V and J ends lost 2 bases and 0 bases respectively, with 2 bases between them. CDR3 in amino acids: CASSQSSGNTIYF. As DNA, the CDR3 is TGTGCCAGCAGCCAAAGCTCTGGAAACACCATATATTTT.

This clonotype was detected once. The chain has TRBV29-1 and TRBJ2-7; maybe TRBD2 (5 bases). V lost 3 bases and J 1 base, leaving 16 bases between the germline ends. The CDR3 length is 15 residues. From germline, CDR1 is SQVTM and CDR2 ANQGSEA. The DNA for the CDR3 is TGCAGCGTTGAGGGCACGGACTCCAATTCCTACGAGCAGTACTTC. It encodes CSVEGTDSNSYEQYF.

J is TRBJ2-1 and V is TRBV3-1; TRBD2 agrees at 8 bases. CDR3 size: 15 residues. CDR1 and CDR2 (germline): LGHDT, YNNKEL (reference sequence). J lost 6 bases, V lost 2 bases, and 6 bases had no gene match. The chain's CDR3 is CASSQISGSFNEQFF. DNA of the CDR3: TGTGCCAGCAGCCAAATAAGCGGGAGTTTCAATGAGCAGTTCTTC.